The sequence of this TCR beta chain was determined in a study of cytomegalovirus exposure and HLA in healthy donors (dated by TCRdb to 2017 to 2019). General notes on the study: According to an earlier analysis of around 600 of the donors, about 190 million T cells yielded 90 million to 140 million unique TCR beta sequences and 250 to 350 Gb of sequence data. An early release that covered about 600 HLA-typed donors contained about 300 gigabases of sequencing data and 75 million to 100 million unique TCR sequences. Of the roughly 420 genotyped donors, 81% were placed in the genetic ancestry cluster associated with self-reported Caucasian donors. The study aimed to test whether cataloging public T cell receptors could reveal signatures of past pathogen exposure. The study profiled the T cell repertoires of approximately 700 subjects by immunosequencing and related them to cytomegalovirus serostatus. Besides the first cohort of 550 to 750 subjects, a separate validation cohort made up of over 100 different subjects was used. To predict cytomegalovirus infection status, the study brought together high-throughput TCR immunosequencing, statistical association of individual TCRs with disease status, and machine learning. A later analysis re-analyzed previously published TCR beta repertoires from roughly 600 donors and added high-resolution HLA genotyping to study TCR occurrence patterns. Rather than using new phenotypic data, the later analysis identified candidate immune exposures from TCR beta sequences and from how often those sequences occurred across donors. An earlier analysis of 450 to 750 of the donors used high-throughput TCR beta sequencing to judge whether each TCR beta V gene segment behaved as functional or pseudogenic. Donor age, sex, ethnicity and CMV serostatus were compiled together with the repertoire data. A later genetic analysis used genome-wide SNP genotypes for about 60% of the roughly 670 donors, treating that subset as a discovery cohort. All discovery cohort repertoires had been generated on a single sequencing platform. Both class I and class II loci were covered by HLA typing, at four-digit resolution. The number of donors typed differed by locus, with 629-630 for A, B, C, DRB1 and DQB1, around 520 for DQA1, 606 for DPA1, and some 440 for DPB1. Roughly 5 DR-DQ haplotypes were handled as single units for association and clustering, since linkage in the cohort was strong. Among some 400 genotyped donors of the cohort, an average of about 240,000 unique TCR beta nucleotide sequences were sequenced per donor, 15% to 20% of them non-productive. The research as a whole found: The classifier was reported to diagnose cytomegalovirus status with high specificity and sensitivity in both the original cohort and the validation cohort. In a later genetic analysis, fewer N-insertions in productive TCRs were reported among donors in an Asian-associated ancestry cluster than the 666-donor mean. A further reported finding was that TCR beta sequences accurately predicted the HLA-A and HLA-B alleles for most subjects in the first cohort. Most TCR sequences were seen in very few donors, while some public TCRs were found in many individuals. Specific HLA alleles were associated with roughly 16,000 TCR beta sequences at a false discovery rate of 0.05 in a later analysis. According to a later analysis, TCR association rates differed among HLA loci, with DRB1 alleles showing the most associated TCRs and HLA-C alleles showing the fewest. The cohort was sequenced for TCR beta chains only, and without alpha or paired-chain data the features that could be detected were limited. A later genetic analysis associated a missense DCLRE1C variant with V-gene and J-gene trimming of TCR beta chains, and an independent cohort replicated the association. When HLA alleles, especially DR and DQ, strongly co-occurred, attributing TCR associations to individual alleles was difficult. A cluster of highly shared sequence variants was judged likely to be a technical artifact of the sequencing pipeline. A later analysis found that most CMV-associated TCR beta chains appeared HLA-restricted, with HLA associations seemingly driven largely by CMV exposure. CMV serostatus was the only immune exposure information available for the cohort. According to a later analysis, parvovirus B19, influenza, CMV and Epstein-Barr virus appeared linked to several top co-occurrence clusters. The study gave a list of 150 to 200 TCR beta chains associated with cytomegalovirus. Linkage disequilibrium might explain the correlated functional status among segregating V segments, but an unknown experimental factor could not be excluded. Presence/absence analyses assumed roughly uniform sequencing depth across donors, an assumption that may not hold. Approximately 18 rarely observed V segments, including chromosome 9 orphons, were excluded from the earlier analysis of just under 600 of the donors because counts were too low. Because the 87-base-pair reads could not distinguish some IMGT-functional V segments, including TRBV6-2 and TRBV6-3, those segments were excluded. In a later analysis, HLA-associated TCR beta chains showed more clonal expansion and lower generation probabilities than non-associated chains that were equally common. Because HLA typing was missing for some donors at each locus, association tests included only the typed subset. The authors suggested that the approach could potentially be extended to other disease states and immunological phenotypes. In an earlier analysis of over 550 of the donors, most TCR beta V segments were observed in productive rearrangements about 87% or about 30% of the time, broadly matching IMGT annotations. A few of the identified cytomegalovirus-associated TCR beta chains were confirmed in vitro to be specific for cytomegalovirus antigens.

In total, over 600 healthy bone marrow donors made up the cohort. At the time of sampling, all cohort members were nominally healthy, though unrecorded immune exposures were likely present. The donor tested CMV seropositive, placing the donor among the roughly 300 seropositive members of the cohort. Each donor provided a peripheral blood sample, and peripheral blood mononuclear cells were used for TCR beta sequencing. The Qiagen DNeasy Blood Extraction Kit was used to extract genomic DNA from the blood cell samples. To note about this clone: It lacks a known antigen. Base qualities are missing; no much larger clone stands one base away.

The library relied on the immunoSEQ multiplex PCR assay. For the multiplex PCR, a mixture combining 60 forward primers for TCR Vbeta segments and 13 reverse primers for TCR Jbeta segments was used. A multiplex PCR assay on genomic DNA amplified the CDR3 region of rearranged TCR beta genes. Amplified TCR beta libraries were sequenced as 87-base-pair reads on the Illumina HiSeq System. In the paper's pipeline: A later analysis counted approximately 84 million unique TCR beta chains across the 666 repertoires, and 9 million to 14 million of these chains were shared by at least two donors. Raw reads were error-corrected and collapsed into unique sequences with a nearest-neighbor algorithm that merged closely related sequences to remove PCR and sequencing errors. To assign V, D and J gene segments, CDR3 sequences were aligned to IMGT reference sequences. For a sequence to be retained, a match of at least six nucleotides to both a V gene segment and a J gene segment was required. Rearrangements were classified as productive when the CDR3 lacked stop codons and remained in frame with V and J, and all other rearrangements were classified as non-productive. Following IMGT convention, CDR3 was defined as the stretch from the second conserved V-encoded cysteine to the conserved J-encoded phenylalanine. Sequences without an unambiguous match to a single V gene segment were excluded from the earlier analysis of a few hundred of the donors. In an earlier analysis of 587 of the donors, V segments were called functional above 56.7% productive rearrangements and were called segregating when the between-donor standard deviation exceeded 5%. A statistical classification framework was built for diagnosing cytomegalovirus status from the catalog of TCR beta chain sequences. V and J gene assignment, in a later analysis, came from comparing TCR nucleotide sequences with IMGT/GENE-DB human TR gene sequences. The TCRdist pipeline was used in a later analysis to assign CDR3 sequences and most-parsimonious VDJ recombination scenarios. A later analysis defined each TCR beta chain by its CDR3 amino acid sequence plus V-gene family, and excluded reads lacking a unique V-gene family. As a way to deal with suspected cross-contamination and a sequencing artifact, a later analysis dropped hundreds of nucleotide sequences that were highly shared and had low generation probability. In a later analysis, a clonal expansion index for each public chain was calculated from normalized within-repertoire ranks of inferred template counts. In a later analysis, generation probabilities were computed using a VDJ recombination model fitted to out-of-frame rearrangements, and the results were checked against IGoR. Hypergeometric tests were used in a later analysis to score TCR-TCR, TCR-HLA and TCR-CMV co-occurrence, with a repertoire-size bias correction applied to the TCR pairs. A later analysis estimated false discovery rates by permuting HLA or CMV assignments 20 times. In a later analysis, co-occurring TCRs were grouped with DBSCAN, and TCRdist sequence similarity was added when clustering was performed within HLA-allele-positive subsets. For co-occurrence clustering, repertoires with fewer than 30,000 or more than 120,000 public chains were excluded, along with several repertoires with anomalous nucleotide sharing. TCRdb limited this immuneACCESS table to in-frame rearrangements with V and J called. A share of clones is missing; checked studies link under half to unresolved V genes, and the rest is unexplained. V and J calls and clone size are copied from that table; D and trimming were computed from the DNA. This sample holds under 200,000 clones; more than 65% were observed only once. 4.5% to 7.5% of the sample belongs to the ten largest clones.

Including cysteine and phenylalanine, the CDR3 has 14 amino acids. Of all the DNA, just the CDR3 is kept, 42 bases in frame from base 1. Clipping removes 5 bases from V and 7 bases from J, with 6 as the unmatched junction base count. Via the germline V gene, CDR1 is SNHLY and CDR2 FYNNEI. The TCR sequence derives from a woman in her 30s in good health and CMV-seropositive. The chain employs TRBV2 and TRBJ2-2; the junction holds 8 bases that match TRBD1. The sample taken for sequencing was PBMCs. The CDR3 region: CASSYGQGGGELFF. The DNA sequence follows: TGTGCCAGCAGTTATGGACAGGGCGGCGGGGAGCTGTTTTTT.